The 19 T cell receptor beta chains reported below all come from one sample, sequenced in a study of read filtering for tumor transcriptome and immune sequencing. Molecular barcoded adaptors covering alpha/delta and beta/gamma chains were used on about 0.4 ug RNA. TCRdb reprocessed the reads via MiXCR and lists one record per CDR3 protein. The sample yields about 130,000 distinct CDR3 sequences, approximately 13% seen once. Sequences were obtained from a population of CD138-negative cells sorted from bone marrow. The source is a donor at least 40 years old with multiple myeloma.

This clonotype was recorded many times. This rearrangement joins TRBV28 to TRBJ2-3; TRBD2 matches at 7 bases. Germline trimming cut 8 bases from V and 2 bases from J; bases unmatched to any gene: 7. CDR1 and CDR2 (germline): MDHEN, SYDVKM. The CDR3 has 14 amino acids. The CDR3 loop reads CASEEGGITDTQYF. In DNA form, the CDR3 reads TGTGCCAGCGAGGAGGGAGGGATCACAGATACGCAGTATTTT.

Regarding this clonotype: A read error may be the cause here, since a much bigger clone is one base away. The chain links TRBV20-1 to TRBJ2-1; D not resolved. The CDR3 runs to 10 residues. Per germline, CDR1 DFQATT and CDR2 SNEGSKA (reference sequence). Here the CDR3 DNA reads TGCAGTGCTAGCGCGGATGAGCAGTCCTTC. It encodes CSASADEQSF.

This clonotype was seen at least ten times. The chain uses TRBV7-9 and TRBJ2-1; unclear D gene. In germline, CDR1 is SEHNR, CDR2 FQNEAQ (reference sequence). Trimming left V 5 bases short and J 8 bases short, with 22 bases between. The CDR3 is 16 residues long. The CDR3 region has the DNA TGTGCCAGCAGCCCTCGTTTGTTAACCACTACCCATGAGCAGTTCTTC. The encoded protein is CASSPRLLTTTHEQFF. The complete variable domain, with remaining parts taken from reference TRBV7-9 and TRBJ2-1, reads DTGVSQNPRHKITKRGQNVTFRCDPISEHNRLYWYRQTLGQGPEFLTYFQNEAQLEKSRLLSDRFSAERPKGSFSTLEIQRTEQGDSAMYLCASSPRLLTTTHEQFFGPGTRLTVL.

The genes are TRBV20-1 and TRBJ2-7, with 9 bases lining up with TRBD2. This CDR3 is built from 14 residues. The germline gives CDR1 DFQATT, CDR2 SNEGSKA (reference sequence). V dropped 1 base and J dropped 4; count of bases not matched to a gene: 5. CDR3 bases: TGCAGTGCTAGAGTGGCGGGAGGGGGATACGAGCAGTACTTC. Residues: CSARVAGGGYEQYF.

This clonotype was found many times. V and J are TRBV6-2 or TRBV6-3 and TRBJ2-1, with 9 bases lining up with TRBD2. The CDR3 sequence is 11 residues long. The V gene's germline CDR1 is MNHEY and CDR2 SVGEGT. Trimming at V came to 8 bases and at J to 10 bases, leaving 3 bases not matched to a gene. The chain's CDR3 is CASAGGPEQFF. The CDR3 DNA sequence: TGTGCCAGCGCGGGAGGGCCCGAGCAGTTCTTC.

At least ten counts were recorded for this clonotype. J is TRBJ1-5 and V is TRBV19; perhaps TRBD1 as D (5 bases). The CDR3 loop spans 13 amino acids. Germline V gene data show CDR1 as LNHDA and CDR2 as SQIVND (reference sequence). Trimming took 10 bases from V and 4 from J, leaving 14 bases between them. Here the CDR3 reads CATTGGDNQPQHF. The DNA for the CDR3 is TGTGCCACCACGGGGGGAGATAATCAGCCCCAGCATTTT. Filled out from reference TRBV19 and TRBJ1-5, the complete variable domain reads DGGITQSPKYLFRKEGQNVTLSCEQNLNHDAMYWYRQDPGQGLRLIYYSQIVNDFQKGDIAEGYSVSREKKESFPLTVTSAQKNPTAFYLCATTGGDNQPQHFGDGTRLSIL.

This clonotype was counted ten times or more. The chain couples TRBV29-1 to TRBJ2-1; possibly TRBD2 for D (5 bases). With 7 bases removed from V and 4 bases from J, the gap between germline ends came to 11 bases. CDR3 length: 12 amino acids. Germline assignment: CDR1 SQVTM and CDR2 ANQGSEA. The CDR3 bases are TGCAGCGCCCGGGGTTATTACAATGAGCAGTTCTTC. Amino acid sequence: CSARGYYNEQFF.

This sequence joins TRBV13 and TRBJ1-1, with TRBD1 as a possible D gene (5 bases). The CDR3 is 14 residues long. V dropped 0 bases and J dropped 6 bases, with 11 bases sitting between them. Germline V gene lookup returns CDR1 PRHDT and CDR2 FYEKMQ (reference sequence). The CDR3 region has the DNA TGTGCCAGCAGCTTAGGCGCAGGGCGGGCTGAAGCTTTCTTT. It codes for CASSLGAGRAEAFF.

The chain carries TRBV2 and TRBJ2-5; 8 nucleotides match TRBD2. The CDR3 is 14 amino acids. J was trimmed by 5 bases and V by 7 bases; bases with no gene match: 9. Germline loops: CDR1 SNHLY, CDR2 FYNNEI. DNA for the CDR3: TGTGCCAGCAAAACCCCGACTAGCGTTGAGACCCAGTACTTC. Translating gives CASKTPTSVETQYF.

This clonotype was seen repeatedly, ten times or more. CDR3 protein: CASSSEGQGNTEAFF. CDR3 in DNA: TGCGCCAGCAGCTCGGAAGGGCAGGGCAACACTGAAGCTTTCTTT. This chain joins TRBV5-1 and TRBJ1-1; D is possibly TRBD1 (5 bases). Trimming shortened V by 3 bases and J by 2 bases, and 14 bases separated the two germline ends. The CDR3 has 15 residues. Looked up from germline, CDR1 is SGHRS and CDR2 is YFSETQ.

Ten or more counts support this clonotype. The rearrangement uses TRBV7-8 and TRBJ2-2; possibly TRBD1 for D (6 bases). The V and J ends lost 5 bases and 2 bases respectively, with 15 bases between them. The CDR3 sequence is 16 residues long. Looked up from germline, CDR1 is SGHVS and CDR2 is FQNEAQ. CDR3 bases: TGTGCCAGCAGCCCTCAGGGGCTACCAAACACCGGGGAGCTGTTTTTT. The encoded protein is CASSPQGLPNTGELFF.

This clonotype has at least ten counts. In nucleotides, the CDR3 is TGTGCCAGCAGTTTGGGACCGGGGCTGCGTTCACCCCTCCACTTT. It encodes CASSLGPGLRSPLHF. The genes are TRBV28 and TRBJ1-6, with TRBD1 as a possible D gene (5 bases). The V end was cut by 3 bases, the J end by 9 bases, with 15 bases between. This CDR3 has 15 residues. Germline-derived CDR1 and CDR2 are MDHEN and SYDVKM.

This clonotype was recorded many times. CDR3 coding DNA: TGTGCCAGCAGCAAGACAGCAACTAATGAAAAACTGTTTTTT. Translation: CASSKTATNEKLFF. The chain employs TRBV9 and TRBJ1-4; D might be TRBD1 (5 bases). The V end was cut by 4 bases, the J end by 0 bases, with 7 bases between. Germline-derived CDR1 and CDR2 are SGDLS and YYNGEE. The CDR3 extends over 14 amino acids.

This clonotype was recorded many times. The chain has TRBV7-9 and TRBJ2-3; D ambiguous. The CDR3 consists of 13 residues. Deletions cut 4 bases from V and 2 bases from J, with 7 bases between. Germline V gene data show CDR1 as SEHNR and CDR2 as FQNEAQ (reference sequence). The CDR3 loop reads CASSSDLTDTQYF. DNA for the CDR3: TGTGCCAGCAGCTCGGACCTCACAGATACGCAGTATTTT.

This clonotype came up many times. The chain joins TRBV19 to TRBJ2-3; the match to TRBD1 covers 9 bases. This CDR3 comprises 16 residues. The junction had 7 bases not matched to a gene; V was cut back by 4 bases and J by 2 bases. The V gene's germline CDR1 is LNHDA and CDR2 SQIVND (reference sequence). The CDR3 protein is CASSTPGQGTTDTQYF. As DNA, the CDR3 is TGTGCCAGTAGTACCCCGGGACAGGGAACCACAGATACGCAGTATTTT.

This clonotype has a count of ten or more. The CDR3 nucleotides are TGTGCCAGCGAGGGGCGGGGGGCCGCAGATACGCAGTATTTT. Protein: CASEGRGAADTQYF. The V and J genes are TRBV2 and TRBJ2-3; TRBD2 matches 8 bases. Germline CDR1 is SNHLY and CDR2 is FYNNEI. The junction had 8 bases not matched to a gene; V was cut back by 8 bases and J by 4 bases. This CDR3 is 14 amino acids long.

Turning to this clonotype: The CDR3 does not end in the conserved phenylalanine or tryptophan, so this is likely a read error. This rearrangement joins TRBV28 to TRBJ2-1; 9 nucleotides align to TRBD2. Germline loops: CDR1 MDHEN, CDR2 SYDVKM. V lost 2 bases to trimming and J lost 10 bases; unmatched junction nucleotides: 6. The CDR3 sequence is 14 residues long. The CDR3 sequence: CASSLPLAGREQFL. CDR3 in DNA: TGTGCCAGCAGTTTACCCCTAGCGGGGAGAGAGCAGTTCCTC.

This clonotype was seen a handful of times. Germline and junction disagree at one end, which may indicate a read error. The V and J genes are TRBV5-1 and TRBJ1-1; D is possibly TRBD1 (5 bases). Germline V gene lookup returns CDR1 SGHRS and CDR2 YFSETQ. The CDR3 length is 14 residues. The CDR3 protein is CASSLGAGNTVAFF. CDR3 coding DNA: TGCGCCAGCAGCTTGGGGGCAGGGAACACTGTAGCTTTCTTT. The complete variable domain, with remaining parts taken from reference TRBV5-1 and TRBJ1-1, reads KAGVTQTPRYLIKTRGQQVTLSCSPISGHRSVSWYQQTPGQGLQFLFEYFSETQRNKGNFPGRFSGRQFSNSRSEMNVSTLELGDSALYLCASSLGAGNTVAFFGQGTRLTVV.

In the case of this clonotype: This may come from a read error, since a much larger clone is one base off. The CDR3 does not end in the conserved phenylalanine or tryptophan, so this is likely a read error. This rearrangement joins TRBV28 to TRBJ2-3, with TRBD2 matching over 13 bases. J lost 5 bases, V lost 2 bases, and 4 bases had no gene match. Germline values: CDR1 MDHEN, CDR2 SYDVKM. This CDR3 is 16 amino acids long. This chain's CDR3 is CASSLTSGRALDTQYS. DNA of the CDR3: TGTGCCAGCAGTTTAACTAGCGGGAGGGCCCTAGATACGCAGTATTCT.